This T cell receptor beta chain was identified during a study of CD8+CD57+ T cells in acquired aplastic anemia. Turning to the study itself: CD4+ reads averaged roughly 9.8 million in healthy donors. The study, taken as a whole, reports: Both patients and controls carried the same twenty-nine CD8+ CDR3 sequences. A significant difference in CD8+ Simpson's diversity between patients and controls was not found.

Germline V gene lookup returns CDR1 LNHNV and CDR2 YYDKDF (reference sequence). Trimming took 4 bases from V and 2 from J; bases not matched to a gene: 14. This CDR3 has 17 amino acids. TCR beta VDJ and CDR3 were profiled, and genomic DNA was the template. TCRdb redid the calling of the reads with MiXCR, one entry per CDR3 protein. The data show fewer than 45,000 distinct CDR3 sequences, 76% seen once. A word on this clonotype: Its antigen is currently unknown.

The specimen was sorted CD4+, CD8+, or CD8+CD57+ T cells (not recorded which) from PBMCs. The chain uses TRBV15 and TRBJ2-7; 7 bases fit TRBD2. This TCR derives from a human donor in good health, serving as a control. DNA for the CDR3: TGTGCCACCAGCACCATCGCGGGGGATCTGGGTCCCTACGAGCAGTACTTC. Its protein product is CATSTIAGDLGPYEQYF. Using reference TRBV15 and TRBJ2-7 for the parts outside the CDR3, the full variable domain is DAMVIQNPRYQVTQFGKPVTLSCSQTLNHNVMYWYQQKSSQAPKLLFHYYDKDFNNEADTPDNFQSRRPNTSFCFLDIRSPGLGDTAMYLCATSTIAGDLGPYEQYFGPGTRLTVT.